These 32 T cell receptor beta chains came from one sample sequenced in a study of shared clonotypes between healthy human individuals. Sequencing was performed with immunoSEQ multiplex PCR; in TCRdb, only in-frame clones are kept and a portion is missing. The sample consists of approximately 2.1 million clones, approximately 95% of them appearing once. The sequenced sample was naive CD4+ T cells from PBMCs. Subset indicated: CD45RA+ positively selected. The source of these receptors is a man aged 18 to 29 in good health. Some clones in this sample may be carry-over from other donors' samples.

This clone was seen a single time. The CDR3 DNA follows: TGTGCCAGCAGCTTGAAGGGACAGGGGCGAGGCTACACCTTC. This codes for CASSLKGQGRGYTF. The chain joins TRBV5-4 to TRBJ1-2; 10 nucleotides align to TRBD1. Germline V CDR1 and CDR2: SGHNT, YYREEE (reference sequence). V lost 1 base to trimming and J lost 8 bases; unmatched junction nucleotides: 5. CDR3 length: 14 amino acids.

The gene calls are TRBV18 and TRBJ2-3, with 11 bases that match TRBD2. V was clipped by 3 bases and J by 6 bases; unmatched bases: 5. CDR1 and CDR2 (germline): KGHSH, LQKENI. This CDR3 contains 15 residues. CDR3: CASSPGLADADTQYF. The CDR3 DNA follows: TGTGCCAGCTCACCGGGACTAGCGGATGCGGATACGCAGTATTTT. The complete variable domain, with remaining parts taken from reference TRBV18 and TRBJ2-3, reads NAGVMQNPRHLVRRRGQEARLRCSPMKGHSHVYWYRQLPEEGLKFMVYLQKENIIDESGMPKERFSAEFPKEGPSILRIQQVVRGDSAAYFCASSPGLADADTQYFGPGTRLTVL.

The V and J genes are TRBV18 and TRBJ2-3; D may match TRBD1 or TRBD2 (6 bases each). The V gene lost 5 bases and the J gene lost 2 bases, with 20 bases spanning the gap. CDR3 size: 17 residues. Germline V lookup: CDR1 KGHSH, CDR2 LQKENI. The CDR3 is CASSTGGPTRSTDTQYF. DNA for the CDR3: TGTGCCAGCTCAACCGGGGGCCCAACGAGATCCACAGATACGCAGTATTTT.

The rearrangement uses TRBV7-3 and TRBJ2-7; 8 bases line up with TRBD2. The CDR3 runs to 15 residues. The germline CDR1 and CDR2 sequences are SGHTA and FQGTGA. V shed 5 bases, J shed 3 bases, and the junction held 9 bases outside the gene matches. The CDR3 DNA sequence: TGTGCCAGCAGCCAAGGGCCGGGACTAGGCTACGAGCAGTACTTC. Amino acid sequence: CASSQGPGLGYEQYF.

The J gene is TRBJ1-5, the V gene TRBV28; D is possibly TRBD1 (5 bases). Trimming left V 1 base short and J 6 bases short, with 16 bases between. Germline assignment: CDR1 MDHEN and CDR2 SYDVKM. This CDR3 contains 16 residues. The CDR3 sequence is CASSLFSKGQGQPQHF. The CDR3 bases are TGTGCCAGCAGTTTATTCTCGAAGGGGCAGGGTCAGCCCCAGCATTTT.

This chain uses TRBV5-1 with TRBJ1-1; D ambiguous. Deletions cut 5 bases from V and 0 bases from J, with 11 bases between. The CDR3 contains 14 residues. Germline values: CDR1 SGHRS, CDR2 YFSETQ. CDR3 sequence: CASSSQPMNTEAFF. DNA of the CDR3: TGCGCCAGCAGTTCTCAGCCCATGAACACTGAAGCTTTCTTT. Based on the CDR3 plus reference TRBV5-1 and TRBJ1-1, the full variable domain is KAGVTQTPRYLIKTRGQQVTLSCSPISGHRSVSWYQQTPGQGLQFLFEYFSETQRNKGNFPGRFSGRQFSNSRSEMNVSTLELGDSALYLCASSSQPMNTEAFFGQGTRLTVV.

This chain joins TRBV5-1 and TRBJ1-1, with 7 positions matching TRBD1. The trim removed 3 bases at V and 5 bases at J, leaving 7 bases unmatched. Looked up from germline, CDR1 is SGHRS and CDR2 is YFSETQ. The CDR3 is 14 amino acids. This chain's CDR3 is CASSSTETGTEAFF. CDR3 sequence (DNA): TGCGCCAGCAGCTCGACCGAGACAGGGACTGAAGCTTTCTTT.

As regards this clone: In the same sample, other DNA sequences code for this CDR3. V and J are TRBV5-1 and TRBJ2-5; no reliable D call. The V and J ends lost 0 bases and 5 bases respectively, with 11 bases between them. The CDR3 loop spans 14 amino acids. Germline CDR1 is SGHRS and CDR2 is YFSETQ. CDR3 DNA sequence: TGCGCCAGCAGCTTGGGGAGTGGTTGGGAGACCCAGTACTTC. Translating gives CASSLGSGWETQYF.

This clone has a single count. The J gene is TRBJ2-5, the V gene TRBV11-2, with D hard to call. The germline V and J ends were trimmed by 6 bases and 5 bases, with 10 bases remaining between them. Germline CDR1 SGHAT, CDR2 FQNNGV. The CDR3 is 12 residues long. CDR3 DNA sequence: TGTGCCAGCAGGAAAAGTGGGGAGACCCAGTACTTC. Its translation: CASRKSGETQYF.

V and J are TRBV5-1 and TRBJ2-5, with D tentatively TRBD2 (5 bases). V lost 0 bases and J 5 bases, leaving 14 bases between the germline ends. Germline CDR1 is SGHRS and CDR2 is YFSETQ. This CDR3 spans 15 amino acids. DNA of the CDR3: TGCGCCAGCAGCTTGGAGTTGGGCGGGTGGGAGACCCAGTACTTC. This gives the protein CASSLELGGWETQYF.

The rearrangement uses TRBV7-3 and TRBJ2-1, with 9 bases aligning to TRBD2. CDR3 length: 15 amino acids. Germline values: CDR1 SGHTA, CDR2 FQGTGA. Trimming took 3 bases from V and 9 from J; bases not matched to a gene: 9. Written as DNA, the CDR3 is TGTGCCAGCAGCTTCCAGGGCGGGAGGGCTGGTGAGCAGTTCTTC. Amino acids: CASSFQGGRAGEQFF.

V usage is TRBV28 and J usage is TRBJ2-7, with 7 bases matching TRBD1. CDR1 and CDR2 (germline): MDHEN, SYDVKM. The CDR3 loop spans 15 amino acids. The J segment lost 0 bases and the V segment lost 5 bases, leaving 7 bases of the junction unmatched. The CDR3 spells CASSHTGVDSYEQYF. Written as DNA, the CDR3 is TGTGCCAGCAGTCATACAGGGGTCGACTCCTACGAGCAGTACTTC.

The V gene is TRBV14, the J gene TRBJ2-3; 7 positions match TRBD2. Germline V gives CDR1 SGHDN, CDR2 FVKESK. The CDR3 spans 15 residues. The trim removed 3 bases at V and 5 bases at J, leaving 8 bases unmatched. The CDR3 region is CASSQKRGVGDTQYF. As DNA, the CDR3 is TGTGCCAGCAGCCAGAAGCGGGGTGTTGGAGATACGCAGTATTTT.

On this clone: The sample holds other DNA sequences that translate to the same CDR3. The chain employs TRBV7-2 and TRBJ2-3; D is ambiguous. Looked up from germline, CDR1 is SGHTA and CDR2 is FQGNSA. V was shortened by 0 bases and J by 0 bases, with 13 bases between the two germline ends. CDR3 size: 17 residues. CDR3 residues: CASSLAGLATSTDTQYF. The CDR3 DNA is TGTGCCAGCAGCTTAGCGGGGTTAGCAACTAGCACAGATACGCAGTATTTT. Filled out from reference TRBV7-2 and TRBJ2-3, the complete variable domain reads GAGVSQSPSNKVTEKGKDVELRCDPISGHTALYWYRQSLGQGLEFLIYFQGNSAPDKSGLPSDRFSAERTGGSVSTLTIQRTQQEDSAVYLCASSLAGLATSTDTQYFGPGTRLTVL.

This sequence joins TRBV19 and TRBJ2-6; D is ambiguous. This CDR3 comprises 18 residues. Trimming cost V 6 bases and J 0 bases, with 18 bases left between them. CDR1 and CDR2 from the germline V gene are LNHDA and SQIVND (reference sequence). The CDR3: CASRGYSSSDSGANVLTF. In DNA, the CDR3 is TGTGCCAGTAGGGGTTACTCCAGCTCCGACTCTGGGGCCAACGTCCTGACTTTC.

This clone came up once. The CDR3: CASSPTGDIPYEQYF. CDR3 in DNA: TGTGCCAGCAGTCCAACAGGGGATATTCCCTACGAGCAGTACTTC. The J gene is TRBJ2-7, the V gene TRBV27, with TRBD1 matching 7 bases. CDR1 and CDR2 from the germline V gene are MNHEY and SMNVEV (reference sequence). The CDR3 is 15 residues long. J gave up 2 bases and V 5 bases, and 9 bases lay outside the gene matches.

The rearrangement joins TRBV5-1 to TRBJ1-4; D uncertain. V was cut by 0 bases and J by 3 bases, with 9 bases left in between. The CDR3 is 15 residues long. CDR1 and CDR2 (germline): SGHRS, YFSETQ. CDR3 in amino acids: CASSLVSGANEKLFF. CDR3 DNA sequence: TGCGCCAGCAGCTTGGTGTCAGGTGCTAATGAAAAACTGTTTTTT.

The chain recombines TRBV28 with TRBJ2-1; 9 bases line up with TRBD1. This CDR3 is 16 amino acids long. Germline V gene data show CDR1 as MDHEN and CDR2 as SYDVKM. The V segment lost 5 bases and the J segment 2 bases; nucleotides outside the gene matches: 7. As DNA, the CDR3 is TGTGCCAGCAGTCGGGGGGACAGGGATACCTACAATGAGCAGTTCTTC. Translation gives CASSRGDRDTYNEQFF.

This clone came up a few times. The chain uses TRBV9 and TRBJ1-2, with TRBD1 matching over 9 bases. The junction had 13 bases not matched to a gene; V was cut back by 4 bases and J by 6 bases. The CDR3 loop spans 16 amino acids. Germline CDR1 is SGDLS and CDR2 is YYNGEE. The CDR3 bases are TGTGCCAGCAGCATCCGTCCCGGGACAGGGTACCATGGCTACACCTTC. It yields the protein CASSIRPGTGYHGYTF.

The CDR3 here is CASSRQVQETQYF. In nucleotides, the CDR3 is TGTGCCAGCAGCAGACAGGTACAAGAGACCCAGTACTTC. V and J are TRBV7-2 and TRBJ2-5; TRBD1 might be the D (6 bases). In germline, CDR1 is SGHTA, CDR2 FQGNSA. The CDR3 is made up of 13 amino acids. Trimming removed 5 bases at V and 2 bases at J, with 9 bases between.

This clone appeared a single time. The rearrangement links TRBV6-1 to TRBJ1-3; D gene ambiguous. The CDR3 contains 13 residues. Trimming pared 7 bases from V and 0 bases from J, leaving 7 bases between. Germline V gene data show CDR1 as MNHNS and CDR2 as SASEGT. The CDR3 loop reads CASMVHSGNTIYF. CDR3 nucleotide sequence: TGTGCCAGCATGGTACACTCTGGAAACACCATATATTTT.

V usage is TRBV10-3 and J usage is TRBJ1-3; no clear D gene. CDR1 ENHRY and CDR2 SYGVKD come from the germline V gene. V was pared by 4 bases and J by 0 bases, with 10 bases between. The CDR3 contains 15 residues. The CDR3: CAISGLGGSGNTIYF. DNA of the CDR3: TGTGCCATCAGTGGTCTAGGTGGCTCTGGAAACACCATATATTTT.

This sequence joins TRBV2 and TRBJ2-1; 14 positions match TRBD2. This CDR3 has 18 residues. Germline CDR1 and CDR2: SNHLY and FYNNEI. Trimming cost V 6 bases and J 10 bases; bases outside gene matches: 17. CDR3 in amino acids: CASSLRARLAGGPGEQFF. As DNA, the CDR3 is TGTGCCAGCAGCCTTAGGGCCCGACTAGCGGGAGGGCCCGGAGAGCAGTTCTTC.

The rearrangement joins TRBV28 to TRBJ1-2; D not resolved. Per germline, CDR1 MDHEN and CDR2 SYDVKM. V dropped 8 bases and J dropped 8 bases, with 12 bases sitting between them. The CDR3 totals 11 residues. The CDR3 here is CASESPRGYTF. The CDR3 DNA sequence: TGTGCCAGCGAGTCACCCCGGGGCTACACCTTC.

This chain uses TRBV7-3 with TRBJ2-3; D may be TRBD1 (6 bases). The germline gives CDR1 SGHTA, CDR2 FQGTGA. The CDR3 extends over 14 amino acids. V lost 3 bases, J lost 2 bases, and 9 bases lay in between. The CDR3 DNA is TGTGCCAGCAGCTTGGACAGACCCACAGATACGCAGTATTTT. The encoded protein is CASSLDRPTDTQYF.

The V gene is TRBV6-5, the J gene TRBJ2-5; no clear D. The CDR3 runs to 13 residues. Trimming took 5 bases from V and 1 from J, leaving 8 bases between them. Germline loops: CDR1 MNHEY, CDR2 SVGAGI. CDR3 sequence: CASSGPAQETQYF. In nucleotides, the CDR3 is TGTGCCAGCAGTGGACCGGCCCAAGAGACCCAGTACTTC.

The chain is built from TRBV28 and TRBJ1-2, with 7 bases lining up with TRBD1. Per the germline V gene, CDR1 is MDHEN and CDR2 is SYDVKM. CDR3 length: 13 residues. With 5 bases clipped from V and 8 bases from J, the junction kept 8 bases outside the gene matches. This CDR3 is CASSAGGHEGYTF. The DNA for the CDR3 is TGTGCCAGCAGTGCAGGGGGGCACGAGGGCTACACCTTC.

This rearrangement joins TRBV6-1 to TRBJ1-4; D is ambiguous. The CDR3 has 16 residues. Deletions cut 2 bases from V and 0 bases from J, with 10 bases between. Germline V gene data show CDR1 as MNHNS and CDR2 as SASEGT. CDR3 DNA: TGTGCCAGCAGTGAAATGAGAGGCCCAACTAATGAAAAACTGTTTTTT. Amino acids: CASSEMRGPTNEKLFF.

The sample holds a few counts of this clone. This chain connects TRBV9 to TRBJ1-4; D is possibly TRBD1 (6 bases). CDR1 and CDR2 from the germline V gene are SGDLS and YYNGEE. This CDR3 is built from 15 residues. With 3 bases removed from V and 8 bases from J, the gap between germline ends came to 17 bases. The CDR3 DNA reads TGTGCCAGCAGCGCTGGGGGGGCGCTAGGGGAAAAACTGTTTTTT. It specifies CASSAGGALGEKLFF.

The chain's CDR3 is CASSRQASYNEQFF. The CDR3 nucleotides read TGTGCCAGCAGTCGCCAAGCCTCGTACAATGAGCAGTTCTTC. V usage is TRBV6-5 and J usage is TRBJ2-1; no definite D call. The germline V gene has CDR1 MNHEY and CDR2 SVGAGI. The CDR3 is 14 residues long. Trimming shortened V by 5 bases and J by 4 bases, and 12 bases separated the two germline ends.

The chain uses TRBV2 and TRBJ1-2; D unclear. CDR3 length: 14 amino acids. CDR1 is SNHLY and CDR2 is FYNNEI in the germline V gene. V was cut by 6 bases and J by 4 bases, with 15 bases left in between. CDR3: CASRAGPSPYGYTF. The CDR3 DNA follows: TGTGCCAGCAGAGCCGGGCCCAGCCCCTATGGCTACACCTTC.

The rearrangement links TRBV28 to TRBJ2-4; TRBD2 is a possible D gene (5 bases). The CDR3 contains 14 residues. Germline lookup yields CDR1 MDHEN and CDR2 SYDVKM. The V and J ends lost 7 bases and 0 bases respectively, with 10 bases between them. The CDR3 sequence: CASNTGIAKNIQYF. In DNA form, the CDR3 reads TGTGCCAGCAATACCGGGATAGCCAAAAACATTCAGTACTTC.